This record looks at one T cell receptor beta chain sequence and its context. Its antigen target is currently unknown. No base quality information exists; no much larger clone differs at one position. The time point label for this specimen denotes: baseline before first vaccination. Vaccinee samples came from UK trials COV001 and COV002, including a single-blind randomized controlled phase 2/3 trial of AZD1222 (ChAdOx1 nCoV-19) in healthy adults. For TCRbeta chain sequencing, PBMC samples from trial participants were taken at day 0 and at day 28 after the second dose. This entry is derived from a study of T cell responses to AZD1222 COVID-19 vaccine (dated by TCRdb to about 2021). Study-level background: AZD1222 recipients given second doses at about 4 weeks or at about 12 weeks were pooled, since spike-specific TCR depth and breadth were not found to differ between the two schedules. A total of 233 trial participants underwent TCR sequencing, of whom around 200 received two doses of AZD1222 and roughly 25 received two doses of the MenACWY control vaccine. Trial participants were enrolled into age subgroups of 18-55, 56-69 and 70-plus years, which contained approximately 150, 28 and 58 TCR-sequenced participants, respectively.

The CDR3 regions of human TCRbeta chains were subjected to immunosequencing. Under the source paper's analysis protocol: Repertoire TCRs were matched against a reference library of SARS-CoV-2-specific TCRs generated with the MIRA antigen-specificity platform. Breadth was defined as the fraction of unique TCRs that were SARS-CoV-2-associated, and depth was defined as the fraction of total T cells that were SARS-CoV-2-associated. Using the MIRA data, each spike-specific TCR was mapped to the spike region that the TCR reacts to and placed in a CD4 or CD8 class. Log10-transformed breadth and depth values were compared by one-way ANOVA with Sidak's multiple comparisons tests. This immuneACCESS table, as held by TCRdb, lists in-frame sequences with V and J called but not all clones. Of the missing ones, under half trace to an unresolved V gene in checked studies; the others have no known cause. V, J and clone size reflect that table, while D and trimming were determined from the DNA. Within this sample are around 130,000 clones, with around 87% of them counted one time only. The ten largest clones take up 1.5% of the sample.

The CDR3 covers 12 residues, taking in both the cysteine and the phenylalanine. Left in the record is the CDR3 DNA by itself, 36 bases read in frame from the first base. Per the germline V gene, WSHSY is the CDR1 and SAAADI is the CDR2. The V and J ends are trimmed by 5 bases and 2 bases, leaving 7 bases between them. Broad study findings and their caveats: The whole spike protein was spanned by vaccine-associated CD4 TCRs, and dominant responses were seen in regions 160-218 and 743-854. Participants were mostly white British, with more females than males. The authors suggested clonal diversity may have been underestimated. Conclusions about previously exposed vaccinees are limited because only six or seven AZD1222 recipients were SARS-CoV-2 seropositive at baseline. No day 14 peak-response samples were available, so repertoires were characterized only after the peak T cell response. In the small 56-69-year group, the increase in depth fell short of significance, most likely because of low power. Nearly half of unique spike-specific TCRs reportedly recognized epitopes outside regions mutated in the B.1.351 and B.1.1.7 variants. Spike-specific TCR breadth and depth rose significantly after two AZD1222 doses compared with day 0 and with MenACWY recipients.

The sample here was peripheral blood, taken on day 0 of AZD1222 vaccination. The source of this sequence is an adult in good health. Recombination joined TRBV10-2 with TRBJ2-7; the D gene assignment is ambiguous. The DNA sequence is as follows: TGCGCCAGCAGTCCAGCAGCCTACGAGCAGTACTTC. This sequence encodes CASSPAAYEQYF.